Below, 28 T cell receptor beta chains from the same sample are listed, as sequenced in a study of Ad26.COV2.S vaccination and SARS-CoV-2 variants. Treatment here: 19 received Ad26.COV2.S at low or high dose, single or two shots; 5 received placebo; per-sample allocation not given. Samples came from day 63 after the first vaccine or placebo injection. Measured with immunoSEQ multiplex PCR; TCRdb has only the in-frame clones, and not every one. In the table there are approximately 360,000 clones, about four fifths of which are singletons. The sequencing used peripheral blood, collected in a trial of Ad26.COV2.S vaccine versus placebo. These TCRs come from a person aged 18-60 years who received the Ad26.COV2.S COVID-19 vaccine or a placebo.

V and J are TRBV6-5 and TRBJ2-7; perhaps TRBD2 as D (5 bases). CDR3 length equals 13 residues. Germline CDR1 reads MNHEY; CDR2 reads SVGAGI. The V gene lost 6 bases and the J gene lost 6 bases, with 15 bases spanning the gap. The CDR3 DNA sequence: TGTGCCAGCAGCCCACCGGGGAGTACCGAGCAGTACTTC. Translation: CASSPPGSTEQYF.

The V gene is TRBV2, the J gene TRBJ1-2, with D possibly matching TRBD1 (5 bases). Germline V CDR1 and CDR2: SNHLY, FYNNEI. This CDR3 comprises 12 residues. Trimming stripped 4 bases from V and 6 bases from J, with 9 bases between. DNA for the CDR3: TGTGCCAGCAGTGGACTGGGGGATGGCTACACCTTC. It specifies CASSGLGDGYTF.

This chain uses TRBV5-1 with TRBJ2-1; D gene uncertain. CDR1 and CDR2 from the germline V gene are SGHRS and YFSETQ. The CDR3 contains 15 residues. V gave up 0 bases and J gave up 0 bases, with 7 bases separating them. The CDR3 region has the DNA TGCGCCAGCAGCTTGGAGGGATTCTCCTACAATGAGCAGTTCTTC. This encodes CASSLEGFSYNEQFF.

V usage is TRBV5-5 and J usage is TRBJ2-4; unclear D gene. The V end lost 2 bases, the J end lost 0 bases, and 3 bases lay between the germline ends. The CDR3 runs to 13 residues. CDR1 and CDR2 from the germline V gene are SGHKS and YYEKEE (reference sequence). The CDR3 sequence is CASSFLAKNIQYF. CDR3 DNA sequence: TGTGCCAGCAGCTTCTTAGCCAAAAACATTCAGTACTTC.

The chain joins TRBV4-1 to TRBJ2-5, with a possible D match to TRBD2 (5 bases). V was trimmed by 3 bases and J by 4 bases, leaving 12 bases between them. The germline V gene encodes CDR1 MGHRA and CDR2 YSYEKL. CDR3 size: 14 residues. DNA of the CDR3: TGCGCCAGCAGCCACCTCCCCCGGGGAGAGACCCAGTACTTC. Translated, it gives CASSHLPRGETQYF.

The rearrangement links TRBV18 to TRBJ1-5; 11 bases agree with TRBD1. This CDR3 has 14 amino acids. V was clipped by 4 bases and J by 6 bases; unmatched bases: 2. Germline V gene sequence: CDR1 KGHSH, CDR2 LQKENI. CDR3 in amino acids: CASSLGTGGQPQHF. The CDR3 coding sequence is TGTGCCAGCTCACTCGGGACAGGGGGTCAGCCCCAGCATTTT.

The chain employs TRBV27 and TRBJ1-6, with a weak D call TRBD1 (5 bases). CDR1 MNHEY and CDR2 SMNVEV come from the germline V gene (reference sequence). The CDR3 is 13 amino acids. Trimming cost V 7 bases and J 7 bases, with 11 bases left between them. CDR3 sequence reads: CASKAGQNSPLHF. CDR3 DNA sequence: TGTGCCAGCAAGGCGGGGCAGAATTCACCCCTCCACTTT.

The rearrangement links TRBV2 to TRBJ1-6, with D tentatively TRBD1 (6 bases). V was trimmed by 7 bases and J by 7 bases, leaving 8 bases between them. There are 12 residues in the CDR3. Germline CDR1 reads SNHLY; CDR2 reads FYNNEI. DNA of the CDR3: TGTGCCAGCACTACAGGGAATTCACCCCTCCACTTT. This translates into CASTTGNSPLHF.

J is TRBJ1-6 and V is TRBV19; 7 positions agree with TRBD1. V trimming: 7 bases; J trimming: 8 bases; junction bases outside the gene matches: 5. The CDR3 totals 13 residues. Per germline, CDR1 LNHDA and CDR2 SQIVND (reference sequence). Here the CDR3 DNA reads TGTGCCAGTAACCAGGGGGGGGATTCACCCCTCCACTTT. This codes for CASNQGGDSPLHF.

This rearrangement joins TRBV29-1 to TRBJ2-1; D is unclear. V was shortened by 0 bases and J by 0 bases, with 12 bases between the two germline ends. This CDR3 has 16 residues. CDR1 and CDR2 from the germline V gene are SQVTM and ANQGSEA. As DNA, the CDR3 is TGCAGCGTTGAAGATTCCCCGGTGAGCTCCTACAATGAGCAGTTCTTC. It translates to CSVEDSPVSSYNEQFF.

This clone was counted a single time. The chain links TRBV7-2 to TRBJ2-2; D is ambiguous. Germline CDR1 reads SGHTA; CDR2 reads FQGNSA. The V gene lost 2 bases and the J gene lost 7 bases, with 14 bases spanning the gap. This CDR3 has 15 residues. The CDR3 here is CASSLQATLGGELFF. The CDR3 coding sequence is TGTGCCAGCAGCTTACAGGCGACGTTGGGCGGGGAGCTGTTTTTT. Variable domain in full (rest from reference TRBV7-2 and TRBJ2-2): GAGVSQSPSNKVTEKGKDVELRCDPISGHTALYWYRQSLGQGLEFLIYFQGNSAPDKSGLPSDRFSAERTGGSVSTLTIQRTQQEDSAVYLCASSLQATLGGELFFGEGSRLTVL.

The V and J genes are TRBV21-1 and TRBJ2-7; TRBD2 is the table's D call, not checked against the DNA. TRBV21-1 is listed as a pseudogene. The CDR3 sequence is 11 residues long. The CDR3 loop reads CASREENEQYF. The CDR3, as DNA: TGTGCCAGCAGAGAGGAGAATGAGCAGTACTTC.

The V and J genes are TRBV5-3 and TRBJ1-5, with TRBD1 matching over 11 bases. TRBV5-3 is an ORF for which the function is uncertain. V shed 3 bases, J shed 6 bases, and the junction held 2 bases outside the gene matches. The CDR3 spans 14 residues. The chain's CDR3 is CARSSGTGGQPQHF. Written as DNA, the CDR3 is TGTGCCAGAAGCTCAGGGACAGGGGGTCAGCCCCAGCATTTT.

This clone was picked up one time. J is TRBJ1-2 and V is TRBV9, with a possible D match to TRBD1 (6 bases). Trimming left V 0 bases short and J 7 bases short, with 16 bases between. Germline V CDR1 and CDR2: SGDLS, YYNGEE. The length of the CDR3 is 15 residues. CDR3 nucleotide sequence: TGTGCCAGCAGCGTAGGGCAACAGGGCTTCGGTGGCTACACCTTC. Protein product: CASSVGQQGFGGYTF.

The J gene is TRBJ2-2, the V gene TRBV7-3, with D perhaps matching TRBD1 (6 bases). The CDR3 totals 17 residues. The V end lost 5 bases, the J end lost 2 bases, and 18 bases lay between the germline ends. Per germline, CDR1 SGHTA and CDR2 FQGTGA. In nucleotides, the CDR3 is TGTGCCAGCAGCCCCTATTCAGGGACAATTAACACCGGGGAGCTGTTTTTT. Protein sequence: CASSPYSGTINTGELFF.

This chain connects TRBV6-2 or TRBV6-3 to TRBJ2-7, with D perhaps matching TRBD2 (5 bases). The V gene lost 5 bases and the J gene lost 9 bases, with 14 bases spanning the gap. There are 12 residues in the CDR3. Germline V lookup: CDR1 MNHEY, CDR2 SVGEGT. The CDR3, as DNA: TGTGCCAGCAGTGACCCTAGCCGAGGGCAGTACTTC. Its translation is CASSDPSRGQYF.

The rearrangement uses TRBV6-5 and TRBJ2-1; 12 nucleotides match TRBD2. The J segment lost 9 bases and the V segment lost 6 bases, leaving 6 bases of the junction unmatched. From germline, CDR1 is MNHEY and CDR2 SVGAGI. The CDR3 covers 14 residues. CDR3 nucleotides: TGTGCCAGCAGCCGCCGGACTAGCGGGGTTGAGCAGTTCTTC. The encoded protein is CASSRRTSGVEQFF.

This chain uses TRBV28 with TRBJ1-3; D ambiguous. The CDR3 runs to 11 residues. CDR1 MDHEN and CDR2 SYDVKM come from the germline V gene. The ends were cut back, 3 bases at V and 10 bases at J, with 7 bases in the middle. The CDR3 region is CASSFGKTIYF. The DNA for the CDR3 is TGTGCCAGCAGTTTTGGGAAAACCATATATTTT.

The chain employs TRBV29-1 and TRBJ1-2; D gene ambiguous. The CDR3 has 11 amino acids. V was cut by 3 bases and J by 9 bases, with 11 bases left in between. Germline CDR1 reads SQVTM; CDR2 reads ANQGSEA. As DNA, the CDR3 is TGCAGCGTTGAGGAGAATGTGAGCTACACCTTC. Protein sequence: CSVEENVSYTF.

The gene calls are TRBV5-3 and TRBJ1-2; D may be TRBD1 (5 bases). TRBV5-3 is an open reading frame, and its role is uncertain. Trimming took 1 base from V and 6 from J, leaving 10 bases between them. There are 13 residues in the CDR3. CDR3 in DNA: TGTGCCAGAAGCTTGTCAGGGAGCCATGGCTACACCTTC. It is translated as CARSLSGSHGYTF.

The chain couples TRBV7-8 to TRBJ1-2; D unclear. Germline CDR1 SGHVS, CDR2 FQNEAQ. This CDR3 region has 16 residues. Trimming removed 1 base at V and 4 bases at J, with 16 bases between. CDR3 amino acids: CASSLDRTREAYGYTF. The CDR3 coding sequence is TGTGCCAGCAGCTTAGACCGGACCCGGGAGGCCTATGGCTACACCTTC.

The rearrangement links TRBV6-2 or TRBV6-3 to TRBJ1-5, with 7 nucleotides matching TRBD1. The V segment lost 0 bases and the J segment 4 bases; nucleotides outside the gene matches: 3. Germline-derived CDR1 and CDR2 are MNHEY and SVGEGT. The CDR3 sequence is 15 residues long. CDR3 loop: CASSYSNRGNQPQHF. DNA for the CDR3: TGTGCCAGCAGTTACTCGAACAGGGGTAATCAGCCCCAGCATTTT.

As for this clone: The junction differs from germline at one of its ends, possibly a read error. The chain combines TRBV6-4 with TRBJ2-5; D not certain. This CDR3 is built from 12 residues. Germline lookup yields CDR1 MRHNA and CDR2 SNTAGT. The CDR3 bases are TGTGCGAGCAATTCCGGAGCCGAGACCCAGTACTTC. It codes for CASNSGAETQYF.

This clone occurred once. CDR3 loop: CASREGRVLLATTYEQYF. For the CDR3, the DNA is TGTGCCAGCCGAGAAGGTCGAGTGCTACTCGCTACTACCTACGAGCAGTACTTC. The chain uses TRBV6-1 and TRBJ2-7; D not resolved. Trimming left V 8 bases short and J 2 bases short, with 28 bases between. Germline V lookup: CDR1 MNHNS, CDR2 SASEGT. The CDR3 spans 18 residues.

The rearrangement uses TRBV19 and TRBJ1-2; no clear D gene. Germline CDR1 reads LNHDA; CDR2 reads SQIVND (reference sequence). The V gene lost 1 base and the J gene lost 4 bases, with 10 bases spanning the gap. The CDR3 has 14 amino acids. Here the CDR3 DNA reads TGTGCCAGTAGTATAGTAGCCAGCTTCTATGGCTACACCTTC. Residues: CASSIVASFYGYTF.

V gene TRBV19 combines with J gene TRBJ2-2; the D gene is possibly TRBD2 (5 bases). V lost 10 bases, J lost 6 bases, and 12 bases lay in between. The CDR3 is made up of 12 amino acids. Germline-derived CDR1 and CDR2 are LNHDA and SQIVND (reference sequence). CDR3 protein: CATNPGAGELFF. The DNA of the CDR3 is TGTGCCACCAACCCCGGGGCCGGGGAGCTGTTTTTT.

In this sample, this clone turned up once. This chain joins TRBV2 and TRBJ2-7, with 9 bases fitting TRBD2. V lost 6 bases to trimming and J lost 5 bases; unmatched junction nucleotides: 8. The germline CDR1 and CDR2 sequences are SNHLY and FYNNEI. This CDR3 comprises 14 residues. The CDR3 region has the DNA TGTGCCAGCAGGCGGGGGGGCCTAGAGCACGAGCAGTACTTC. Its translation is CASRRGGLEHEQYF.

V gene TRBV6-1 combines with J gene TRBJ2-5, with D possibly matching TRBD2 (6 bases). Per the germline V gene, CDR1 is MNHNS and CDR2 is SASEGT. This CDR3 is 15 amino acids long. Trimming stripped 1 base from V and 5 bases from J, with 14 bases between. The CDR3 protein is CASSEGPGGWETQYF. The CDR3 DNA reads TGTGCCAGCAGTGAAGGACCCGGAGGGTGGGAGACCCAGTACTTC.